The clone carrying this T cell receptor (beta chain) came up once. These data belong to a study of control samples from healthy donors and cancer patients. The V segment lost 3 bases and the J segment 0 bases; nucleotides outside the gene matches: 7. Germline CDR1 reads SEHNR; CDR2 reads FQNEAQ (reference sequence). CDR3 size: 18 residues. The method was immunoSEQ multiplex PCR; TCRdb's version includes in-frame clones alone and lacks a portion of them. This sample has roughly 130,000 clones; around 96% occur once, and the top ten carry 3.5% to 4%. The rearrangement links TRBV7-9 to TRBJ1-6; TRBD1 agrees at 8 bases. This receptor was obtained from a man aged 30-40 years in good health. The sample was blood. The CDR3 is CASSFQGAFSSYNSPLHF. In DNA form, the CDR3 reads TGTGCCAGCAGCTTTCAGGGGGCGTTCAGCTCCTATAATTCACCCCTCCACTTT.